This T cell receptor beta chain was identified during a study of control samples from healthy donors and cancer patients. Germline lookup yields CDR1 SNHLY and CDR2 FYNNEI. The germline V and J ends were trimmed by 7 bases and 0 bases, with 13 bases remaining between them. The CDR3 has 15 residues. TCRdb keeps only in-frame clones here, not all; method: immunoSEQ multiplex PCR. The sample includes roughly 130,000 clones, approximately 94% of them seen just once. Sequencing input: blood. This rearrangement joins TRBV2 to TRBJ1-5; D remains unclear. This TCR derives from a man aged 25 to 40 in good health. The CDR3 DNA follows: TGTGCCAGCAAGTCAGGTGGACTTAGCAATCAGCCCCAGCATTTT. Translating gives CASKSGGLSNQPQHF.